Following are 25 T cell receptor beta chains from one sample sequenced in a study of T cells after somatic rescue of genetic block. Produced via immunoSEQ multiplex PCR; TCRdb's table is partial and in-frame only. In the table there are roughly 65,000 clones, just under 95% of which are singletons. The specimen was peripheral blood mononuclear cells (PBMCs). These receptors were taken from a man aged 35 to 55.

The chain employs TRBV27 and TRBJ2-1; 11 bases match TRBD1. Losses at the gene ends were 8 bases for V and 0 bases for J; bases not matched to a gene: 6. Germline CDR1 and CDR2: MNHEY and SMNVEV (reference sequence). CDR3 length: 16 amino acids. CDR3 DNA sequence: TGTGCCAGCGGCAGGACAGGGGGCGGCTCCTACAATGAGCAGTTCTTC. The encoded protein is CASGRTGGGSYNEQFF.

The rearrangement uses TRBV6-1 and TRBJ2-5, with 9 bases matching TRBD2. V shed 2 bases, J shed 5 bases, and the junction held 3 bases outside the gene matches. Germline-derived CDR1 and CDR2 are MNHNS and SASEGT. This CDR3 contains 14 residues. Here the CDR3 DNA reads TGTGCCAGCAGTGAACCCGCGGGGGGGGAGACCCAGTACTTC. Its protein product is CASSEPAGGETQYF.

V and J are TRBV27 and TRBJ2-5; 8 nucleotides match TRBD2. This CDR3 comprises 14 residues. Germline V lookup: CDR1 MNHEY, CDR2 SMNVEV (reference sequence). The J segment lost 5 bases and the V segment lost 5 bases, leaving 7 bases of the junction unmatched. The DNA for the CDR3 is TGTGCCAGCAGTCTACTAGCGGCCGCCGAGACCCAGTACTTC. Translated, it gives CASSLLAAAETQYF.

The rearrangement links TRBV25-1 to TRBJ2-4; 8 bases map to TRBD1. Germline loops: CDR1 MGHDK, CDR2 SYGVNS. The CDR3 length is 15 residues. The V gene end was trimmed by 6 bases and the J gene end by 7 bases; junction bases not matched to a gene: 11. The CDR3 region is CASSDGQGQVNIQYF. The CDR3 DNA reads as TGTGCCAGCAGCGACGGACAGGGCCAGGTGAACATTCAGTACTTC.

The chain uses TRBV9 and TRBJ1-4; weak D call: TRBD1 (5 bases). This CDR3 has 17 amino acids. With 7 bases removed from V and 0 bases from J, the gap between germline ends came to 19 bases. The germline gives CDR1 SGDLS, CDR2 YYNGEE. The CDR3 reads CASGRGSGPTTNEKLFF. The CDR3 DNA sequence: TGTGCCAGCGGGCGGGGTTCGGGGCCAACAACTAATGAAAAACTGTTTTTT.

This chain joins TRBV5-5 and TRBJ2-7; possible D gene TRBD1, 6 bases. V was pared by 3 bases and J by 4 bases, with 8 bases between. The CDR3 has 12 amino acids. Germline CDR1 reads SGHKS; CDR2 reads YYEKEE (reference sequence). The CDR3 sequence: CASSYGQYEQYF. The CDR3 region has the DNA TGTGCCAGCAGCTACGGACAGTACGAGCAGTACTTC.

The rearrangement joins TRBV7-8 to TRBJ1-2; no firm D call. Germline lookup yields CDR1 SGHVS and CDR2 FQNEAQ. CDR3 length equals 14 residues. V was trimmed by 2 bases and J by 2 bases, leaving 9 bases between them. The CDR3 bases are TGTGCCAGCAGCTTATCAAAACAGAACTATGGCTACACCTTC. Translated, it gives CASSLSKQNYGYTF. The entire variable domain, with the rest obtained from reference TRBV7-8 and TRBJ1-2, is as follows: GAGVSQSPRYKVAKRGQDVALRCDPISGHVSLFWYQQALGQGPEFLTYFQNEAQLDKSGLPSDRFFAERPEGSVSTLKIQRTQQEDSAVYLCASSLSKQNYGYTFGSGTRLTVV.

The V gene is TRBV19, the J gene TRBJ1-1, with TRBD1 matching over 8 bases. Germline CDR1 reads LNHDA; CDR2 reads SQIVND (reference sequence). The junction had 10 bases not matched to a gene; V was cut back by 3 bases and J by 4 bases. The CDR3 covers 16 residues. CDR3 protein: CASSIGSGGSGTEAFF. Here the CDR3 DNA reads TGTGCCAGTAGTATTGGGTCAGGGGGCAGTGGCACTGAAGCTTTCTTT.

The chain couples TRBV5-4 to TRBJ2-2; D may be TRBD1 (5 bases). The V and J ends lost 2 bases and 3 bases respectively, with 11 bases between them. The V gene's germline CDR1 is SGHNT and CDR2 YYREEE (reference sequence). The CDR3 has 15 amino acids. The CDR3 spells CASSLWGADTGELFF. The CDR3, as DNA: TGTGCCAGCAGCTTATGGGGCGCAGACACCGGGGAGCTGTTTTTT.

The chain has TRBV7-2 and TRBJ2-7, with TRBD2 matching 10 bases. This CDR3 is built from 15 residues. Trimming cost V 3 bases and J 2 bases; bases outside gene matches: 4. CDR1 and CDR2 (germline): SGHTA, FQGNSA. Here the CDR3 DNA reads TGTGCCAGCAGCTTTAGCGGGAGGAGCCCCTACGAGCAGTACTTC. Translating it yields CASSFSGRSPYEQYF.

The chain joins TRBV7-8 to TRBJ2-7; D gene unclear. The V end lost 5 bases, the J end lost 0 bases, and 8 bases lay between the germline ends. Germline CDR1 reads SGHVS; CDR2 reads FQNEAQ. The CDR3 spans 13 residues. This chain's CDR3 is CASSHHNSYEQYF. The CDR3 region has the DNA TGTGCCAGCAGCCATCATAACTCCTACGAGCAGTACTTC.

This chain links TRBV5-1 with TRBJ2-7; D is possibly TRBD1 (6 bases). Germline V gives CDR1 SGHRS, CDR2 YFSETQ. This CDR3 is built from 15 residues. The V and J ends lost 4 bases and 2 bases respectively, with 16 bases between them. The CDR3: CASSAAGTFTYEQYF. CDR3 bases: TGCGCCAGCAGCGCAGCCGGGACATTCACCTACGAGCAGTACTTC.

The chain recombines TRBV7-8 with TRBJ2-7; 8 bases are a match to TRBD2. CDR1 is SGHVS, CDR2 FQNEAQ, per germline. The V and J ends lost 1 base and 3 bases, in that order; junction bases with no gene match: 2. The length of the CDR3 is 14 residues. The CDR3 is CASSLGGTSYEQYF. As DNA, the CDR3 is TGTGCCAGCAGCTTAGGAGGGACTAGCTACGAGCAGTACTTC.

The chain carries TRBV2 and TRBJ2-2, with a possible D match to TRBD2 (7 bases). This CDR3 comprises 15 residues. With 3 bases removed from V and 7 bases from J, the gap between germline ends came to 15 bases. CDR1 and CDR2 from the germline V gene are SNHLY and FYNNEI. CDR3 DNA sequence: TGTGCCAGCAGTGATTATACAGGGAGGGGCGGGGAGCTGTTTTTT. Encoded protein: CASSDYTGRGGELFF.

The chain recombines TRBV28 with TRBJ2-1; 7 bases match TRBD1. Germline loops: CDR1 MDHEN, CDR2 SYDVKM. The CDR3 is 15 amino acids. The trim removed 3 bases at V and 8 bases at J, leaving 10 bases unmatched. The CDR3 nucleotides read TGTGCCAGCAGTTTGACAGGGACGGCCAAGGATGAGCAGTTCTTC. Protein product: CASSLTGTAKDEQFF.

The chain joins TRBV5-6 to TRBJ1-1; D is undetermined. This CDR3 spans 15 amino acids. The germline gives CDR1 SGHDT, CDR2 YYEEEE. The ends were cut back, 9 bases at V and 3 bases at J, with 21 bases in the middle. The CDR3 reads CATASRGLWDTEAFF. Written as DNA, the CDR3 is TGTGCCACCGCTTCTAGAGGGTTGTGGGACACTGAAGCTTTCTTT.

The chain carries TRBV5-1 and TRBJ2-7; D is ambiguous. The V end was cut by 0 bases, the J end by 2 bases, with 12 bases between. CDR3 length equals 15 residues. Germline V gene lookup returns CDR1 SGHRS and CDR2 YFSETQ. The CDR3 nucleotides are TGCGCCAGCAGCTTGGTGGTTGGCAGCGCCTACGAGCAGTACTTC. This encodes CASSLVVGSAYEQYF.

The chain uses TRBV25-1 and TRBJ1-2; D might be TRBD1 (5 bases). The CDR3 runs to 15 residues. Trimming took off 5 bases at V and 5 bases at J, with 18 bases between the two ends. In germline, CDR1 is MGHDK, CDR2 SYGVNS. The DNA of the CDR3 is TGTGCCAGCAGTATCGGGGGGGATCTTAGGTATGGCTACACCTTC. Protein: CASSIGGDLRYGYTF.

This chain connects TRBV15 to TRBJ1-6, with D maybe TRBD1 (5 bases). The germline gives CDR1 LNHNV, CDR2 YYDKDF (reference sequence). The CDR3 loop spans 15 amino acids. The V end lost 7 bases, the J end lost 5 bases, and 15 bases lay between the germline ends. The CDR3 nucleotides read TGTGCCACCAAGCCCCCAGGGATGGATAATTCACCCCTCCACTTT. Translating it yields CATKPPGMDNSPLHF.

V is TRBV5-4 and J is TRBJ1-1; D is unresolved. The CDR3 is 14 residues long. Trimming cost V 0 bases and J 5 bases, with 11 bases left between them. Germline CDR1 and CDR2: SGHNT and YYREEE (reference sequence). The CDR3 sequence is CASSLGRLTTEAFF. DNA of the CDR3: TGTGCCAGCAGCTTGGGTAGATTGACGACTGAAGCTTTCTTT.

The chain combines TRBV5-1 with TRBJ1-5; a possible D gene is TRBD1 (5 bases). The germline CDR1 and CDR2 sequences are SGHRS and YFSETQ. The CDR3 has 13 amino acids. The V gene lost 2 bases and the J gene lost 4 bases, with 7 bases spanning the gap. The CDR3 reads CASSLGVNQPQHF. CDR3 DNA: TGCGCCAGCAGCTTAGGGGTAAATCAGCCCCAGCATTTT.

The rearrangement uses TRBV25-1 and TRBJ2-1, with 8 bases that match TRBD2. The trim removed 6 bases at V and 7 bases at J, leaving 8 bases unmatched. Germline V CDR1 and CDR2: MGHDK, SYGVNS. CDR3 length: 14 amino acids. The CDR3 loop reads CASRGAGGENEQFF. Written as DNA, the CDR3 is TGTGCCAGCAGGGGGGCCGGGGGGGAAAATGAGCAGTTCTTC.

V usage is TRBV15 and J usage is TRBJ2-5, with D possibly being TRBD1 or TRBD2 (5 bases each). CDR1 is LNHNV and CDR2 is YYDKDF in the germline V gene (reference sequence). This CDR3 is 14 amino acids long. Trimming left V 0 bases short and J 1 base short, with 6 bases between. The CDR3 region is CATSREGTQETQYF. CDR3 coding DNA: TGTGCCACCAGCAGAGAAGGGACCCAAGAGACCCAGTACTTC.

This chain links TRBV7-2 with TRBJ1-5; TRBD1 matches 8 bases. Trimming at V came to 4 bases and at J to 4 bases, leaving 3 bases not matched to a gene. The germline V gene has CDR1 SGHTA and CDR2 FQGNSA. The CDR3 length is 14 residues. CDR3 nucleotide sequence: TGTGCCAGCAGCTGGAGGACAGGGAATCAGCCCCAGCATTTT. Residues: CASSWRTGNQPQHF.

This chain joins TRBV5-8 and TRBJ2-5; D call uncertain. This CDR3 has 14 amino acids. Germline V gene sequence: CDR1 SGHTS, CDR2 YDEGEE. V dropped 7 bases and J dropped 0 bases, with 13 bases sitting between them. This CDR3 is CASPPDADQETQYF. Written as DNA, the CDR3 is TGTGCCAGCCCCCCGGACGCAGACCAAGAGACCCAGTACTTC.